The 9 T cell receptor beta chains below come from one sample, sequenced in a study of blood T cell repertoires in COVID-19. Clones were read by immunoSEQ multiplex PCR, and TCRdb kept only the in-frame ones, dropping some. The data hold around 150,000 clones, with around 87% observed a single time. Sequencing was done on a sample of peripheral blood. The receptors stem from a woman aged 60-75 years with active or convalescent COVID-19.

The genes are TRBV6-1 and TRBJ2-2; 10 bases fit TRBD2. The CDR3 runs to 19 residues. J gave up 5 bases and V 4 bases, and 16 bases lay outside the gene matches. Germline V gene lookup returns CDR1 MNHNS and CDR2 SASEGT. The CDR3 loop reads CASSAHGGQRGGVTGELFF. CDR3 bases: TGTGCCAGCAGTGCACACGGTGGACAGCGGGGGGGCGTGACCGGGGAGCTGTTTTTT.

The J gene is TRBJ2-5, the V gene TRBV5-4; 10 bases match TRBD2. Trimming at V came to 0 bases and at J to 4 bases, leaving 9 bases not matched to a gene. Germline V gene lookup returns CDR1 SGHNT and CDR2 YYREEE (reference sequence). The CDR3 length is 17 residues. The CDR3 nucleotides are TGTGCCAGCAGCTTGGGAGTAGCGGGGGGTTCCGGAGAGACCCAGTACTTC. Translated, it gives CASSLGVAGGSGETQYF. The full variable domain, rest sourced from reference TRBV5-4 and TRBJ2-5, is ETGVTQSPTHLIKTRGQQVTLRCSSQSGHNTVSWYQQALGQGPQFIFQYYREEENGRGNFPPRFSGLQFPNYSSELNVNALELDDSALYLCASSLGVAGGSGETQYFGPGTRLLVL.

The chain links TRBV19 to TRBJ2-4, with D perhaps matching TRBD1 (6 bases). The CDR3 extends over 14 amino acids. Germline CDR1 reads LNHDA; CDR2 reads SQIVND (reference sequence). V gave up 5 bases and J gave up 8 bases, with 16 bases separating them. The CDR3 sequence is CASSVQGRGDIQYF. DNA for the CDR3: TGTGCCAGTAGTGTACAGGGTCGTGGGGACATTCAGTACTTC. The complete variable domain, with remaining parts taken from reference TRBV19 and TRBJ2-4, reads DGGITQSPKYLFRKEGQNVTLSCEQNLNHDAMYWYRQDPGQGLRLIYYSQIVNDFQKGDIAEGYSVSREKKESFPLTVTSAQKNPTAFYLCASSVQGRGDIQYFGAGTRLSVL.

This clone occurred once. The CDR3: CASRQGGSPLHF. CDR3 nucleotide sequence: TGTGCCAGCCGACAGGGTGGCTCACCCCTCCACTTT. The chain has TRBV19 and TRBJ1-6; 7 bases align to TRBD1. This CDR3 comprises 12 residues. Germline-derived CDR1 and CDR2 are LNHDA and SQIVND (reference sequence). The junction had 6 bases not matched to a gene; V was cut back by 9 bases and J by 10 bases.

CDR3 sequence: CASSLTDSAYEQYF. Written as DNA, the CDR3 is TGTGCCAGCAGCTTAACCGACAGCGCCTACGAGCAGTACTTC. V is TRBV11-2 and J is TRBJ2-7; tentatively, D is TRBD1 (5 bases). V lost 2 bases and J lost 2, with 10 bases in between. CDR1 and CDR2 (germline): SGHAT, FQNNGV. The CDR3 spans 14 residues.

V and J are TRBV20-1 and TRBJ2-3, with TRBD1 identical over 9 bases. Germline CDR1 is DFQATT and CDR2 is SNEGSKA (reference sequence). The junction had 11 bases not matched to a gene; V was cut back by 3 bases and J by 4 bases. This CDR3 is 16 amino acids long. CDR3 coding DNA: TGCAGTGCTAGTGAGGTCGGGGGACAGGGCGCAGATACGCAGTATTTT. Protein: CSASEVGGQGADTQYF.

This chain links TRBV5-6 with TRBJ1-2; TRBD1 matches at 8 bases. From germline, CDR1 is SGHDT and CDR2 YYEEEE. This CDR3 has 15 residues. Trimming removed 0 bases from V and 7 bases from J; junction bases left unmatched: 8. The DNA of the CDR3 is TGTGCCAGCAGCTTGGCCTTGACAGGGGCTGGTGGCTACACCTTC. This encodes CASSLALTGAGGYTF. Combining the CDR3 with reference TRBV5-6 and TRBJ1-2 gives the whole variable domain DAGVTQSPTHLIKTRGQQVTLRCSPKSGHDTVSWYQQALGQGPQFIFQYYEEEERQRGNFPDRFSGHQFPNYSSELNVNALLLGDSALYLCASSLALTGAGGYTFGSGTRLTVV.

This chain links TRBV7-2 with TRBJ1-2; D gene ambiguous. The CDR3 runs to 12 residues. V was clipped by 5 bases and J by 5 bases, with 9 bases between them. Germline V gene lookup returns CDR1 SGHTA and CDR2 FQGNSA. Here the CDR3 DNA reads TGTGCCAGCAGCGGCGAGGCGTATGGCTACACCTTC. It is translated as CASSGEAYGYTF.

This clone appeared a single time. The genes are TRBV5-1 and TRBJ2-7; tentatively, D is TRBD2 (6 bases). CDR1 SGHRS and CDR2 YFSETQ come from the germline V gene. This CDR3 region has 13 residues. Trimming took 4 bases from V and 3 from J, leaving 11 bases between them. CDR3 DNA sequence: TGCGCCAGCAGCCTTAACGGGGGCTACGAGCAGTACTTC. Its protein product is CASSLNGGYEQYF.